These T cell receptor beta chains were read from a single sample in a study of neurological immune-mediated disorders. TCRdb passed the 5' RACE reads through MiXCR, listing each CDR3 protein once. The repertoire holds 65,000 to 85,000 distinct CDR3 sequences, with roughly 3% as singletons. Material: PBMCs. These receptors all come from a woman between 45 and 65 years old with multiple sclerosis. Both conserved end residues are part of each CDR3. The order of the fields is D gene, clone size, J gene, V gene, CDR3 protein, CDR3 DNA. The D gene is left open where the match is weak. The size of a clone is reported for some rows only, either as once, few or many, or as a class for expanded clones.

D: TRBD1
size: many
J: TRBJ1-6
V: TRBV20-1
CDR3: CSAMTGVNSPLHF
DNA: TGCAGTGCCATGACAGGGGTTAATTCACCCCTCCACTTT

D: NA
size: many
J: TRBJ1-1
V: TRBV7-9
CDR3: CASSFGAAFF
DNA: TGTGCCAGCAGCTTCGGTGCGGCTTTCTTT

D: TRBD1
size: many
J: TRBJ1-2
V: TRBV28
CDR3: CASSPLGTEYGYTF
DNA: TGTGCCAGCAGCCCTTTGGGGACAGAGTATGGCTACACCTTC

D: TRBD2
size: many
J: TRBJ2-5
V: TRBV7-2
CDR3: CASSHSSGGAIETQYF
DNA: TGTGCCAGCAGCCACTCTAGCGGGGGGGCCATAGAGACCCAGTACTTC

D: NA
size: many
J: TRBJ2-5
V: TRBV5-1
CDR3: CASSLVGGEWTQYF
DNA: TGCGCCAGCAGCTTGGTTGGGGGCGAATGGACCCAGTACTTC

D: NA
size: many
J: TRBJ1-6
V: TRBV18
CDR3: CASSLSGPLHF
DNA: TGTGCCAGCTCACTGTCCGGGCCCCTCCACTTT

D: NA
size: many
J: TRBJ1-1
V: TRBV6-6
CDR3: CASSYGNSNTEAFF
DNA: TGTGCCAGCAGTTACGGGAACTCGAACACTGAAGCTTTCTTT

D: NA
size: many
J: TRBJ2-3
V: TRBV5-5
CDR3: CASSIRQAAVGDTQYF
DNA: TGTGCCAGCAGCATCAGACAGGCCGCCGTGGGAGATACGCAGTATTTT

D: NA
size: few
J: TRBJ2-7
V: TRBV11-1
CDR3: CASRITDQGSHEQYF
DNA: TGTGCCAGCAGGATAACCGACCAGGGTTCCCACGAGCAGTACTTC

D: NA
size: many
J: TRBJ2-7
V: TRBV28
CDR3: CASSLGGPYEQYF
DNA: TGTGCCAGCAGTTTAGGGGGCCCCTACGAGCAGTACTTC

D: NA
size: many
J: TRBJ2-5
V: TRBV13
CDR3: CASSLGRSQETQYF
DNA: TGTGCCAGCAGCTTGGGTCGGTCCCAAGAGACCCAGTACTTC

D: NA
size: many
J: TRBJ2-7
V: TRBV12-3/TRBV12-4
CDR3: CASSFLRDYEQYF
DNA: TGTGCCAGCAGTTTTCTTCGCGACTACGAGCAGTACTTC

D: TRBD1
size: many
J: TRBJ1-3
V: TRBV28
CDR3: CASSFFRGRNTIYF
DNA: TGTGCCAGCAGTTTTTTTAGGGGGCGAAACACCATATATTTT

D: NA
size: NA
J: TRBJ1-1
V: TRBV4-2
CDR3: CVSSQEGREDTEAFF
DNA: TGTGTCAGCAGCCAAGAGGGCAGGGAGGACACTGAAGCTTTCTTT

D: TRBD2
size: many
J: TRBJ2-5
V: TRBV12-3/TRBV12-4
CDR3: CASTNSGRETQYF
DNA: TGTGCCAGCACGAATAGCGGGCGGGAGACCCAGTACTTC

D: NA
size: many
J: TRBJ2-3
V: TRBV20-1
CDR3: CSARDGGRGDTQYF
DNA: TGCAGTGCTAGAGATGGGGGCCGGGGAGATACGCAGTATTTT

D: NA
size: many
J: TRBJ2-3
V: TRBV20-1
CDR3: CSARDEGGAGTDTQYF
DNA: TGCAGTGCTAGAGATGAGGGGGGGGCGGGCACAGATACGCAGTATTTT

D: NA
size: many
J: TRBJ1-3
V: TRBV7-2
CDR3: CASSRGAQRGNTIYF
DNA: TGTGCCAGCAGCCGGGGGGCCCAAAGGGGAAACACCATATATTTT

D: NA
size: many
J: TRBJ1-1
V: TRBV5-1
CDR3: CASSWEIRGTEAFF
DNA: TGCGCCAGCAGCTGGGAGATAAGGGGCACTGAAGCTTTCTTT

D: TRBD2
size: many
J: TRBJ2-5
V: TRBV6-6
CDR3: CASSYPLGLAGGREETQYF
DNA: TGTGCCAGCAGTTACCCCCTCGGACTAGCGGGGGGCCGAGAAGAGACCCAGTACTTC

D: TRBD1
size: many
J: TRBJ1-6
V: TRBV11-3
CDR3: CASSVQGNNSPLHF
DNA: TGTGCCAGCAGCGTACAGGGGAACAATTCACCCCTCCACTTT

D: NA
size: many
J: TRBJ1-2
V: TRBV29-1
CDR3: CSTFPPGVYGYTF
DNA: TGCAGCACCTTTCCCCCAGGAGTCTATGGCTACACCTTC

D: NA
size: many
J: TRBJ2-5
V: TRBV5-1
CDR3: CASSWILGQETQYF
DNA: TGCGCCAGCAGCTGGATACTAGGGCAAGAGACCCAGTACTTC

D: NA
size: many
J: TRBJ2-1
V: TRBV5-1
CDR3: CASSLQTSGPYNEQFF
DNA: TGCGCCAGCAGCTTGCAGACCTCGGGCCCCTACAATGAGCAGTTCTTC

D: TRBD1
size: many
J: TRBJ2-5
V: TRBV5-6
CDR3: CASSSGQTDWETQYF
DNA: TGTGCCAGCAGCTCGGGACAGACAGATTGGGAGACCCAGTACTTC

D: NA
size: many
J: TRBJ1-1
V: TRBV20-1
CDR3: CSASLAAGTEAFF
DNA: TGCAGTGCTAGCTTAGCGGCGGGCACTGAAGCTTTCTTT

D: TRBD2
size: many
J: TRBJ2-2
V: TRBV13
CDR3: CASSLNAGVHTGELFF
DNA: TGTGCCAGCAGCTTAAATGCGGGAGTACACACCGGGGAGCTGTTTTTT

D: NA
size: NA
J: TRBJ1-2
V: TRBV7-1
CDR3: CASSQSEGLSYGYTF
DNA: TGTGCCAGCAGTCAGTCGGAGGGATTAAGCTATGGCTACACCTTC

D: TRBD2
size: many
J: TRBJ2-1
V: TRBV7-2
CDR3: CASSLGGGPRGEQFF
DNA: TGTGCCAGCAGCCTCGGGGGAGGGCCTAGGGGTGAGCAGTTCTTC

D: NA
size: many
J: TRBJ2-2
V: TRBV7-2
CDR3: CASSPEGYRSGGELFF
DNA: TGTGCCAGCAGCCCAGAAGGGTACAGGTCGGGCGGGGAGCTGTTTTTT

D: TRBD2
size: many
J: TRBJ2-3
V: TRBV5-1
CDR3: CASSLGLAGGLDTQYF
DNA: TGCGCCAGCAGCTTGGGACTAGCGGGGGGGCTGGATACGCAGTATTTT

D: NA
size: many
J: TRBJ2-3
V: TRBV6-1
CDR3: CASSEMIAVTDTQYF
DNA: TGTGCCAGCAGTGAAATGATAGCGGTCACAGATACGCAGTATTTT

D: TRBD2
size: many
J: TRBJ2-7
V: TRBV5-5
CDR3: CASSIWTSGFYEQYF
DNA: TGTGCCAGCAGCATTTGGACTAGCGGATTCTACGAGCAGTACTTC

D: TRBD1
size: many
J: TRBJ1-1
V: TRBV5-1
CDR3: CASNRDRSNTEAFF
DNA: TGCGCCAGCAACCGGGACAGATCGAACACTGAAGCTTTCTTT

D: NA
size: many
J: TRBJ1-6
V: TRBV7-2
CDR3: CASSLSRGVGSPLHF
DNA: TGTGCCAGCAGCTTAAGCAGAGGGGTCGGTTCACCCCTCCACTTT

D: NA
size: many
J: TRBJ1-1
V: TRBV20-1
CDR3: CSARDFRQKTEAFF
DNA: TGCAGTGCTAGAGATTTTCGGCAGAAGACTGAAGCTTTCTTT

D: TRBD2
size: many
J: TRBJ2-7
V: TRBV5-1
CDR3: CASSSTSGGYEQYF
DNA: TGCGCCAGCAGCTCTACTAGCGGTGGCTACGAGCAGTACTTC